These 29 T cell receptor beta chains came from one sample sequenced in a study of OX40 agonist ivuxolimab in advanced cancers. Method: immunoSEQ multiplex PCR; TCRdb's copy keeps in-frame clones and lacks some. Here the sample spans 65,000 to 80,000 clones, around 80% being singletons. The sample in question was CD4+ or CD8+ T cells sorted from blood, obtained in a trial of the OX40 agonist ivuxolimab. All receptors derive from an adult with an advanced solid tumor such as melanoma, head and neck, liver or kidney cancer.

The CDR3 DNA reads TGTGCCAGCTCACCACGCACCGGGACACCGGTCTACGAGCAGTACGTC. Translation gives CASSPRTGTPVYEQYV. This chain uses TRBV18 with TRBJ2-7; perhaps TRBD1 as D (6 bases). Trimming took 1 base from V and 3 from J, leaving 16 bases between them. The CDR3 extends over 16 amino acids. Germline V CDR1 and CDR2: KGHSH, LQKENI.

This clone was counted between two and nine times. The V call is TRBV29-1, the J call TRBJ2-2; D ambiguous. V lost 5 bases and J 3 bases, leaving 13 bases between the germline ends. The CDR3 covers 14 residues. Germline V gene data show CDR1 as SQVTM and CDR2 as ANQGSEA. The CDR3 sequence: CSVKTSSDTGELFF. The CDR3 coding sequence is TGCAGCGTTAAGACCAGTTCGGACACCGGGGAGCTGTTTTTT.

This chain uses TRBV2 with TRBJ2-5, with 7 bases that match TRBD1. J gave up 4 bases and V 1 base, and 6 bases lay outside the gene matches. Germline CDR1 SNHLY, CDR2 FYNNEI. The length of the CDR3 is 15 residues. The CDR3 nucleotides read TGTGCCAGCAGTGAAGGAGGGGGCACAGGAGAGACCCAGTACTTC. This encodes CASSEGGGTGETQYF.

The chain is built from TRBV5-4 and TRBJ2-7, with TRBD1 identical over 10 bases. The V and J ends lost 4 bases and 2 bases, in that order; junction bases with no gene match: 6. Germline V gene sequence: CDR1 SGHNT, CDR2 YYREEE (reference sequence). The CDR3 is made up of 15 amino acids. CDR3 protein: CASSTGQGDTYEQYF. CDR3 nucleotides: TGTGCCAGCAGCACTGGACAGGGGGATACCTACGAGCAGTACTTC.

This clone was seen only once. This chain joins TRBV5-4 and TRBJ2-1; TRBD1 aligns across 8 bases. The CDR3 covers 15 residues. The V gene's germline CDR1 is SGHNT and CDR2 YYREEE (reference sequence). Trimming at V came to 4 bases and at J to 3 bases, leaving 6 bases not matched to a gene. CDR3 loop: CASSQWDRNYNEQFF. In DNA form, the CDR3 reads TGTGCCAGCAGCCAATGGGACAGGAACTACAATGAGCAGTTCTTC.

This sequence joins TRBV10-3 and TRBJ1-5, with D uncertain. From germline, CDR1 is ENHRY and CDR2 SYGVKD. The ends were cut back, 6 bases at V and 4 bases at J, with 13 bases in the middle. CDR3 length: 14 amino acids. CDR3 sequence (DNA): TGTGCCATCAGAGGGCCGGGCGAAAATCAGCCCCAGCATTTT. Translation: CAIRGPGENQPQHF.

The chain recombines TRBV5-4 with TRBJ1-1; a possible D gene is TRBD1 (6 bases). Germline V gene lookup returns CDR1 SGHNT and CDR2 YYREEE (reference sequence). V lost 3 bases and J 5 bases, leaving 26 bases between the germline ends. The CDR3 consists of 18 residues. The CDR3 protein is CASSSPLSQQGRSTEAFF. The CDR3 coding sequence is TGTGCCAGCAGCTCGCCCCTTTCCCAACAGGGAAGAAGTACTGAAGCTTTCTTT.

The CDR3 nucleotides are TGTGCCAGCAGCACGGAACAGGGGACAATTAGCAATCAGCCCCAGCATTTT. This translates into CASSTEQGTISNQPQHF. This chain links TRBV11-2 with TRBJ1-5, with TRBD1 identical over 7 bases. V lost 5 bases and J lost 0; bases outside the gene matches: 10. Germline V gene data show CDR1 as SGHAT and CDR2 as FQNNGV. There are 17 residues in the CDR3. The variable domain in full, completed from reference TRBV11-2 and TRBJ1-5, reads EAGVAQSPRYKIIEKRQSVAFWCNPISGHATLYWYQQILGQGPKLLIQFQNNGVVDDSQLPKDRFSAERLKGVDSTLKIQPAKLEDSAVYLCASSTEQGTISNQPQHFGDGTRLSIL.

V and J are TRBV2 and TRBJ2-3; D gene ambiguous. CDR3 length equals 16 residues. Germline values: CDR1 SNHLY, CDR2 FYNNEI. Trimming pared 6 bases from V and 3 bases from J, leaving 19 bases between. In nucleotides, the CDR3 is TGTGCCAGCAGGGAACCCCAGGAATTCGGGACAGATACGCAGTATTTT. The encoded protein is CASREPQEFGTDTQYF.

This clone ranks as large. The rearrangement joins TRBV18 to TRBJ2-4; 7 bases match TRBD1. The V segment lost 3 bases and the J segment 6 bases; nucleotides outside the gene matches: 5. CDR3 size: 14 residues. Germline V gene data show CDR1 as KGHSH and CDR2 as LQKENI. The CDR3 spells CASSPGTALNIQYF. CDR3 nucleotide sequence: TGTGCCAGCTCACCCGGGACAGCCCTAAACATTCAGTACTTC.

The chain joins TRBV25-1 to TRBJ2-7; 11 bases are a match to TRBD1. Germline assignment: CDR1 MGHDK and CDR2 SYGVNS. Unmatched junction bases numbered 7, after V lost 6 bases and J lost 6 bases. CDR3 size: 14 residues. The CDR3 sequence is CASRGGGQGVEQYF. As DNA, the CDR3 is TGTGCCAGCAGAGGCGGGGGACAGGGGGTCGAGCAGTACTTC.

This clone was counted between two and nine times. This sequence joins TRBV6-6 and TRBJ2-3, with D uncertain. The CDR3 extends over 13 amino acids. The germline V and J ends were trimmed by 6 bases and 4 bases, with 11 bases remaining between them. Per germline, CDR1 MNHNY and CDR2 SVGAGI (reference sequence). The CDR3 DNA follows: TGTGCCAGCAGAACCCCCAGCCCAGATACGCAGTATTTT. Amino acid sequence: CASRTPSPDTQYF.

The rearrangement links TRBV7-8 to TRBJ1-2; TRBD1 might be the D (6 bases). In germline, CDR1 is SGHVS, CDR2 FQNEAQ. Trimming shortened V by 4 bases and J by 4 bases, and 10 bases separated the two germline ends. The CDR3 contains 13 residues. The CDR3 reads CASSYGQTYGYTF. The DNA of the CDR3 is TGTGCCAGCAGCTACGGACAGACCTATGGCTACACCTTC.

This chain uses TRBV6-5 with TRBJ2-1; D unresolved. The ends were cut back, 7 bases at V and 5 bases at J, with 12 bases in the middle. The CDR3 spans 13 residues. Germline V gene lookup returns CDR1 MNHEY and CDR2 SVGAGI. In nucleotides, the CDR3 is TGTGCCAGCATTTCCCCTTGGGACAATGAGCAGTTCTTC. Translating gives CASISPWDNEQFF.

The chain is built from TRBV19 and TRBJ2-7, with D possibly matching TRBD2 (6 bases). V lost 3 bases and J lost 2, with 14 bases in between. Per the germline V gene, CDR1 is LNHDA and CDR2 is SQIVND (reference sequence). The CDR3 length is 15 residues. The CDR3 spells CASSMVADIAYEQYF. CDR3 nucleotide sequence: TGTGCCAGTAGTATGGTAGCGGATATTGCCTACGAGCAGTACTTC.

The V and J genes are TRBV21-1 and TRBJ1-4. TRBV21-1 is shown as a pseudogene. The CDR3 spans 16 residues. Here the CDR3 reads CASSPPLLSELEKLFF. As DNA, the CDR3 is TGTGCCAGCAGCCCCCCCCTATTGTCGGAATTGGAAAAACTGTTTTTT.

The chain couples TRBV7-3 to TRBJ2-7; D is ambiguous. There are 16 residues in the CDR3. Germline CDR1 and CDR2: SGHTA and FQGTGA. Trimming removed 7 bases at V and 1 base at J, with 20 bases between. The chain's CDR3 is CASNSGCGRPSYEQYF. In nucleotides, the CDR3 is TGTGCCAGCAACTCCGGATGTGGCCGCCCTTCCTACGAGCAGTACTTC.

The CDR3 DNA reads TGTGCCAGCTCACCACCGGCGGGGGACAACACAGATACGCAGTATTTT. It translates to CASSPPAGDNTDTQYF. The chain recombines TRBV18 with TRBJ2-3; a possible D gene is TRBD2 (7 bases). Trimming took 0 bases from V and 2 from J, leaving 12 bases between them. CDR1 is KGHSH and CDR2 is LQKENI in the germline V gene. The CDR3 sequence is 16 residues long.

The CDR3 loop is CATRPDREETQYF. CDR3 DNA: TGTGCCACCCGGCCCGACAGGGAGGAGACCCAGTACTTC. The chain recombines TRBV10-3 with TRBJ2-5, with 7 bases matching TRBD1. The V and J ends lost 10 bases and 5 bases, in that order; junction bases with no gene match: 10. CDR1 ENHRY and CDR2 SYGVKD come from the germline V gene. This CDR3 region has 13 residues.

This chain connects TRBV4-2 to TRBJ2-7, with 10 nucleotides matching TRBD2. The CDR3 is 16 amino acids. V trimming: 5 bases; J trimming: 3 bases; junction bases outside the gene matches: 10. Germline lookup yields CDR1 LGHNA and CDR2 YNFKEQ. In DNA, the CDR3 is TGTGCCAGCAGCTTGGGCAGACTAGCGGGCAACTACGAGCAGTACTTC. Its translation: CASSLGRLAGNYEQYF.

This clone was seen just once. J is TRBJ2-7 and V is TRBV5-1, with TRBD1 identical over 7 bases. Germline CDR1 reads SGHRS; CDR2 reads YFSETQ. Unmatched junction bases numbered 6, after V lost 4 bases and J lost 2 bases. This CDR3 has 14 amino acids. CDR3 in DNA: TGCGCCAGCAGCACGGACAGGCGCACCTACGAGCAGTACTTC. This codes for CASSTDRRTYEQYF.

The V and J genes are TRBV2 and TRBJ2-6; D uncertain. V gave up 4 bases and J gave up 1 base, with 5 bases separating them. The CDR3 totals 14 residues. The germline CDR1 and CDR2 sequences are SNHLY and FYNNEI. The DNA of the CDR3 is TGTGCCAGCAGTGCGCTGTCTGGGGCCAACGTCCTGACTTTC. Amino acids: CASSALSGANVLTF.

The table lists this clone with a few counts. The chain couples TRBV19 to TRBJ1-4, with 7 bases that match TRBD1. The CDR3 has 14 residues. The ends lost 3 bases at V and 7 bases at J; junction bases unmatched: 5. Germline CDR1 is LNHDA and CDR2 is SQIVND (reference sequence). The CDR3: CASSMAGGREKLFF. In nucleotides, the CDR3 is TGTGCCAGTAGTATGGCAGGGGGACGTGAAAAACTGTTTTTT.

The gene calls are TRBV6-6 and TRBJ1-2; TRBD1 agrees at 7 bases. CDR1 is MNHNY and CDR2 is SVGAGI in the germline V gene (reference sequence). With 11 bases clipped from V and 5 bases from J, the junction kept 8 bases outside the gene matches. The CDR3 is 12 residues long. The CDR3 loop reads CAAVTGSYGYTF. CDR3 in DNA: TGTGCCGCCGTGACAGGGAGTTATGGCTACACCTTC.

This clone occurred once. The chain couples TRBV5-5 to TRBJ2-4; D is unresolved. The V end lost 0 bases, the J end lost 5 bases, and 18 bases lay between the germline ends. Germline assignment: CDR1 SGHKS and CDR2 YYEKEE (reference sequence). This CDR3 contains 17 residues. Here the CDR3 reads CASSLGIGPLGENIQYF. In nucleotides, the CDR3 is TGTGCCAGCAGCTTGGGAATTGGGCCTCTTGGCGAAAACATTCAGTACTTC.

This sequence joins TRBV6-4 and TRBJ1-1, with D perhaps matching TRBD1 (5 bases). The ends were cut back, 6 bases at V and 2 bases at J, with 16 bases in the middle. Germline values: CDR1 MRHNA, CDR2 SNTAGT. The CDR3 runs to 15 residues. Here the CDR3 DNA reads TGTGCCAGCAGAAGAGTCCCCCAGGGAAACACTGAAGCTTTCTTT. Its translation: CASRRVPQGNTEAFF.

This clone was observed a handful of times. The chain links TRBV19 to TRBJ1-1, with 7 bases lining up with TRBD1. The CDR3 runs to 14 residues. J gave up 4 bases and V 4 bases, and 6 bases lay outside the gene matches. Germline CDR1 and CDR2: LNHDA and SQIVND (reference sequence). CDR3 in amino acids: CASSTRQGGTEAFF. Written as DNA, the CDR3 is TGTGCCAGTAGTACCCGACAGGGAGGCACTGAAGCTTTCTTT.

This clone was found a few times. The chain couples TRBV10-1 to TRBJ1-1; D might be TRBD1 (5 bases). CDR3 length: 13 amino acids. CDR1 and CDR2 from the germline V gene are WNHNN and SYGVQD (reference sequence). Trimming removed 2 bases at V and 11 bases at J, with 15 bases between. The CDR3: CASSEVVGGDAFF. CDR3 DNA sequence: TGCGCCAGCAGTGAGGTTGTAGGAGGGGACGCTTTCTTT.

This clone appeared a few times. This sequence joins TRBV7-2 and TRBJ2-3, with 11 bases fitting TRBD2. Germline V CDR1 and CDR2: SGHTA, FQGNSA. With 0 bases clipped from V and 2 bases from J, the junction kept 4 bases outside the gene matches. The CDR3 runs 17 residues. The CDR3 spells CASSLAASGGTTDTQYF. CDR3 DNA: TGTGCCAGCAGCTTAGCGGCTAGCGGGGGGACCACAGATACGCAGTATTTT.